Listed below are T cell receptor beta chains from one sample, sequenced in a study of T cells in Graves' hyperthyroidism and ophthalmopathy. One entry per CDR3 protein results from TCRdb running MiXCR on the multiplex PCR reads. The repertoire holds about 420,000 distinct CDR3 sequences, with 15% to 19% as singletons. Input material: blood. These receptors all stem from a woman between 18 and 30 years old with Graves' hyperthyroidism. Each CDR3 is given with its conserved first and last residue. The order of the fields is clone size, J gene, V gene, D gene, CDR3 protein, CDR3 DNA. D genes are given only for firm matches. Clone size is shown for a subset of rows, as once, few, many or a class of expanded clone.

>many|TRBJ2-7|TRBV27|TRBD2
CASSLMARGGLHEQYF
TGTGCCAGCAGTTTAATGGCACGGGGGGGCCTGCACGAGCAGTACTTC
>few|TRBJ2-2|TRBV20-1|-
CSAREGRKNTGELFF
TGCAGTGCTAGAGAAGGGCGGAAGAACACCGGGGAGCTGTTTTTT
>many|TRBJ2-7|TRBV6-1|TRBD1
CASSETGGNEQYF
TGTGCCAGCAGTGAGACAGGGGGTAACGAGCAGTACTTC
>-|TRBJ1-5|TRBV7-9|-
CASSQGDINNQPQHF
TGTGCCAGCAGTCAAGGGGACATCAACAATCAGCCCCAGCATTTT
>many|TRBJ1-2|TRBV7-2|-
CASSPGGGGDYGYTF
TGTGCCAGCAGCCCCGGGGGGGGGGGAGACTATGGCTACACCTTC
>once|TRBJ2-2|TRBV27|-
CASSFLSGTPTGELFF
TGTGCCAGCAGTTTCCTCTCAGGGACACCCACCGGGGAGCTGTTTTTT
>few|TRBJ2-3|TRBV27|-
CASSFLGTDTQYF
TGTGCCAGCAGTTTCCTCGGAACAGATACGCAGTATTTT
>few|TRBJ2-3|TRBV7-9|-
CASSQGLDTQYF
TGTGCCAGCAGCCAGGGACTTGATACGCAGTATTTT
>many|TRBJ2-2|TRBV13|TRBD2
CASSARLAAGELFF
TGTGCCAGCAGCGCCCGACTAGCTGCCGGGGAGCTGTTTTTT
>many|TRBJ2-3|TRBV13|-
CASSLVGAPGTTQYF
TGTGCCAGCAGCTTAGTAGGGGCGCCGGGTACAACGCAGTATTTT
>-|TRBJ1-5|TRBV6-1|-
CASSEAVFPRVYQPQHF
TGTGCCAGCAGTGAAGCTGTGTTCCCGAGAGTATATCAGCCCCAGCATTTT
>many|TRBJ1-2|TRBV2|-
CASSVTESAYGYTF
TGTGCCAGCAGTGTGACTGAGTCGGCCTATGGCTACACCTTC
>many|TRBJ1-1|TRBV7-9|TRBD1
CASRDSGRGPLGTEAFF
TGTGCCAGCAGGGATTCTGGCAGGGGGCCCCTGGGGACTGAAGCTTTCTTT
>many|TRBJ2-3|TRBV7-2|TRBD2
CASSLGTSGGRNTQYF
TGTGCCAGCAGCTTGGGAACTAGCGGGGGGAGGAATACGCAGTATTTT
>-|TRBJ2-2|TRBV29-1|-
CSVLRGELFF
TGCAGCGTTCTCCGCGGGGAGCTGTTTTTT
>once|TRBJ2-7|TRBV7-2|-
CASSSTSAPRFGQYF
TGTGCCAGCAGCTCCACATCGGCCCCGCGCTTCGGGCAGTACTTC
>few|TRBJ1-2|TRBV6-5|-
CASSYPKGKGSYTF
TGTGCCAGCAGTTACCCTAAGGGGAAGGGGAGCTACACCTTC
>many|TRBJ2-1|TRBV5-1|TRBD2
CASSLLAGVGGYNEQFF
TGCGCCAGCAGTCTTCTAGCGGGAGTAGGTGGCTACAATGAGCAGTTCTTC
>few|TRBJ1-6|TRBV4-1|-
CASSPSVTMRHRRRVTLHF
TGCGCCAGCAGTCCCTCTGTCACAATGAGACACCGCCGGAGGGTCACCCTCCACTTT
>few|TRBJ2-5|TRBV7-9|-
CASSLAQEMAGETQYF
TGTGCCAGCAGCTTAGCTCAAGAGATGGCCGGAGAGACCCAGTACTTC
>many|TRBJ2-4|TRBV11-2|-
CASSPHLAKNIQYF
TGTGCCAGCAGCCCGCATCTAGCCAAAAACATTCAGTACTTC
>-|TRBJ2-5|TRBV4-3|TRBD2
CASSQEAGGLQETQYF
TGCGCCAGCAGCCAAGAGGCGGGGGGCCTCCAAGAGACCCAGTACTTC
>many|TRBJ1-6|TRBV20-1|-
CGSRGGLENSPLHF
TGCGGGTCCCGAGGGGGACTTGAAAATTCACCCCTCCACTTT
>few|TRBJ2-7|TRBV12-3/TRBV12-4|-
CASSTHRDSEQYF
TGTGCCAGCAGTACCCACAGGGATTCGGAGCAGTACTTC
>many|TRBJ2-1|TRBV24-1|-
CATASLNEQFF
TGTGCCACCGCTTCTCTCAATGAGCAGTTCTTC
>-|TRBJ2-5|TRBV6-2/TRBV6-3|-
CASNPRRQETQYF
TGTGCCAGCAACCCACGGCGGCAAGAGACCCAGTACTTC
>-|TRBJ2-1|TRBV5-6|-
CASSSGAGLSNEQFF
TGTGCCAGCAGCTCGGGGGCCGGTCTTTCCAATGAGCAGTTCTTC
>-|TRBJ1-2|TRBV5-1|TRBD1
CASSRGGQGSYGYTF
TGCGCCAGCAGCCGAGGGGGACAGGGGAGCTATGGCTACACCTTC
>-|TRBJ2-1|TRBV7-2|TRBD1
CASSSPGQGANRGSYNEQFF
TGTGCCAGCAGCTCACCGGGACAGGGGGCAAACCGGGGGTCCTACAATGAGCAGTTCTTC
>few|TRBJ1-5|TRBV20-1|-
CSARDLGAENQPQHF
TGCAGTGCTAGAGATCTAGGGGCTGAAAATCAGCCCCAGCATTTT
>many|TRBJ1-6|TRBV7-2|-
CASTSGIHNSPLHF
TGTGCCAGCACCTCGGGGATTCATAATTCACCCCTCCACTTT
>many|TRBJ2-7|TRBV6-5|-
CASSYSLGTYYEQYF
TGTGCCAGCAGTTACTCGTTAGGTACCTACTACGAGCAGTACTTC
>many|TRBJ1-1|TRBV27|-
CASSLDLGALTEAFF
TGTGCCAGCAGTTTAGATTTGGGGGCACTTACTGAAGCTTTCTTT
>many|TRBJ1-5|TRBV20-1|-
CSAPTLGTQHF
TGCAGTGCCCCGACCCTAGGGACCCAGCATTTT
>few|TRBJ1-5|TRBV7-8|-
CASSSGQSRNQPQHF
TGTGCCAGCAGCTCCGGACAGAGCCGCAATCAGCCCCAGCATTTT
>-|TRBJ1-2|TRBV5-1|-
CASSSKQGTNGYTF
TGCGCCAGCAGCTCGAAACAGGGAACTAATGGCTACACCTTC
>many|TRBJ2-5|TRBV11-2|-
CASSSLGRQETQYF
TGTGCCAGCAGCTCCTTGGGCCGTCAAGAGACCCAGTACTTC
>many|TRBJ1-5|TRBV7-8|TRBD1
CASRNRGFNQPQHF
TGTGCCAGCAGGAACAGGGGCTTCAATCAGCCCCAGCATTTT
>few|TRBJ2-1|TRBV29-1|TRBD1
CSVAPGTGPYNEQFF
TGCAGCGTGGCTCCCGGGACAGGGCCCTACAATGAGCAGTTCTTC
>few|TRBJ2-1|TRBV6-1|-
CASSVRGPGNEQFF
TGTGCCAGCAGTGTTCGCGGACCGGGCAATGAGCAGTTCTTC
>many|TRBJ2-1|TRBV20-1|-
CSASAESYNEQFF
TGCAGTGCTTCGGCAGAGAGTTACAATGAGCAGTTCTTC